Shown below are 28 T cell receptor beta chains from a single sample sequenced in a study of T cells in tumors after PD-1 blockade (dated by TCRdb to the late 2010s). The library came from the immunoSEQ multiplex PCR assay. This immuneACCESS table, as held by TCRdb, lists in-frame sequences with V and J called but not all clones. Of the missing ones, under half trace to an unresolved V gene in checked studies; the others have no known cause. The sample yields approximately 46,000 clones; 79% were counted once. The ten largest clones capture over 15% of the sample. This sample's time point label indicates: before anti-PD-1 therapy. Here the sequenced sample was PBMCs, taken before anti-PD-1 treatment. The origin of the receptors is a human donor with basal cell carcinoma.

The chain employs TRBV10-2 and TRBJ2-2; possibly TRBD2 for D (5 bases). The V and J ends lost 10 bases and 3 bases respectively, with 12 bases between them. CDR1 is WSHSY, CDR2 SAAADI, per germline. The CDR3 extends over 13 amino acids. The CDR3, as DNA: TGCGCCACTAATAGCGTGGACACCGGGGAGCTGTTTTTT. Residues: CATNSVDTGELFF.

This clone has a count of ten or more. The chain is built from TRBV10-1 and TRBJ2-1, with 9 positions matching TRBD2. The V gene end was trimmed by 4 bases and the J gene end by 7 bases; junction bases not matched to a gene: 11. The CDR3 runs to 16 residues. Germline assignment: CDR1 WNHNN and CDR2 SYGVQD (reference sequence). CDR3 loop: CASSVGLGGGVNEQFF. The CDR3, as DNA: TGCGCCAGCAGTGTGGGGCTTGGCGGGGGGGTGAATGAGCAGTTCTTC.

The rearrangement links TRBV30 to TRBJ2-7, with 8 bases that match TRBD2. Germline V gives CDR1 GTSNPN, CDR2 SVGIG (reference sequence). V lost 3 bases, J lost 3 bases, and 7 bases stayed unmatched. The CDR3 has 14 residues. For the CDR3, the DNA is TGTGCCTGGAGGCTAGCGGGCCCAAACTACGAGCAGTACTTC. It yields the protein CAWRLAGPNYEQYF.

V is TRBV7-9 and J is TRBJ1-3; 8 bases align to TRBD1. The germline CDR1 and CDR2 sequences are SEHNR and FQNEAQ (reference sequence). Trimming at V came to 4 bases and at J to 7 bases, leaving 12 bases not matched to a gene. CDR3 length: 16 residues. CDR3 nucleotides: TGTGCCAGCAGCTACCCCCAGACAGGGGCGAGGAACACCATATATTTT. Protein product: CASSYPQTGARNTIYF.

The genes are TRBV28 and TRBJ1-1, with a possible D match to TRBD1 (5 bases). V was clipped by 5 bases and J by 0 bases, with 10 bases between them. CDR3 size: 14 residues. CDR1 is MDHEN and CDR2 is SYDVKM in the germline V gene. CDR3: CASSQPGLNTEAFF. As DNA, the CDR3 is TGTGCCAGCAGTCAACCGGGACTGAACACTGAAGCTTTCTTT.

The chain carries TRBV6-5 and TRBJ2-7; tentative D call: TRBD1 (7 bases). Trimming pared 7 bases from V and 3 bases from J, leaving 16 bases between. This CDR3 comprises 14 residues. CDR1 and CDR2 from the germline V gene are MNHEY and SVGAGI. The CDR3 DNA sequence: TGTGCCAGCAACGCGGGGACAGCAAACTACGAGCAGTACTTC. Translated: CASNAGTANYEQYF.

The rearrangement uses TRBV28 and TRBJ1-2; 8 nucleotides align to TRBD1. The CDR3 length is 13 residues. V dropped 5 bases and J dropped 13; count of bases not matched to a gene: 12. Germline values: CDR1 MDHEN, CDR2 SYDVKM. CDR3 loop: CASSVDRVSSITF. The DNA of the CDR3 is TGTGCCAGCAGTGTGGACAGGGTTTCTTCAATCACCTTC.

The chain employs TRBV5-1 and TRBJ1-1; TRBD1 agrees at 7 bases. Germline V gene sequence: CDR1 SGHRS, CDR2 YFSETQ. The CDR3 covers 16 residues. Trimming took 4 bases from V and 4 from J; bases not matched to a gene: 13. The CDR3: CASSGQGGNAGTEAFF. In DNA, the CDR3 is TGCGCCAGCAGCGGTCAGGGGGGAAACGCGGGCACTGAAGCTTTCTTT.

V is TRBV6-5 and J is TRBJ2-7; D perhaps matches TRBD2 (6 bases). Germline CDR1 MNHEY, CDR2 SVGAGI. The CDR3 has 13 amino acids. V dropped 7 bases and J dropped 3 bases, with 13 bases sitting between them. The CDR3 DNA reads TGTGCCAGCAATAGCGGAAGGGGCTACGAGCAGTACTTC. Translation: CASNSGRGYEQYF.

This clone was observed a few times. This chain connects TRBV9 to TRBJ2-5; weak D call: TRBD2 (5 bases). Germline CDR1 is SGDLS and CDR2 is YYNGEE. With 0 bases removed from V and 1 base from J, the gap between germline ends came to 13 bases. CDR3 size: 16 residues. CDR3 sequence: CASSVGIRETQETQYF. CDR3 sequence (DNA): TGTGCCAGCAGCGTAGGAATCCGGGAAACCCAAGAGACCCAGTACTTC.

The chain recombines TRBV5-6 with TRBJ2-5, with TRBD1 identical over 10 bases. CDR1 SGHDT and CDR2 YYEEEE come from the germline V gene. This CDR3 has 13 amino acids. V lost 4 bases and J lost 4; bases outside the gene matches: 1. The CDR3 sequence is CASSRQGAETQYF. As DNA, the CDR3 is TGTGCCAGCAGCCGACAGGGGGCAGAGACCCAGTACTTC.

This clone was found once. This chain links TRBV7-9 with TRBJ1-3; 10 bases are a match to TRBD1. Germline values: CDR1 SEHNR, CDR2 FQNEAQ (reference sequence). The CDR3 loop spans 16 amino acids. Trimming cost V 5 bases and J 0 bases; bases outside gene matches: 4. This CDR3 reads CASSTTGGLSGNTIYF. For the CDR3, the DNA is TGTGCCAGCAGCACGACAGGGGGCCTCTCTGGAAACACCATATATTTT. Looking up the rest from reference TRBV7-9 and TRBJ1-3 gives the full variable domain: DTGVSQNPRHKITKRGQNVTFRCDPISEHNRLYWYRQTLGQGPEFLTYFQNEAQLEKSRLLSDRFSAERPKGSFSTLEIQRTEQGDSAMYLCASSTTGGLSGNTIYFGEGSWLTVV.

CDR3: CASSLAGTPSGNTIYF. DNA for the CDR3: TGTGCCAGCTCATTAGCCGGGACACCCTCTGGAAACACCATATATTTT. The V and J genes are TRBV18 and TRBJ1-3, with D perhaps matching TRBD1 (6 bases). V was trimmed by 5 bases and J by 0 bases, leaving 14 bases between them. From germline, CDR1 is KGHSH and CDR2 LQKENI. The CDR3 loop spans 16 amino acids.

This clone appeared a few times. V is TRBV30 and J is TRBJ1-1; 10 bases map to TRBD1. This CDR3 has 17 residues. V lost 3 bases, J lost 5 bases, and 15 bases stayed unmatched. The germline V gene encodes CDR1 GTSNPN and CDR2 SVGIG (reference sequence). The CDR3, as DNA: TGTGCCTGGAGCGGCGGACAGGGGGTGGGGAGGGGAACTGAAGCTTTCTTT. It is translated as CAWSGGQGVGRGTEAFF.

This chain connects TRBV4-1 to TRBJ1-6; no definite D call. V dropped 0 bases and J dropped 7 bases, with 16 bases sitting between them. The CDR3 length is 17 residues. Germline V gives CDR1 MGHRA, CDR2 YSYEKL. The CDR3 reads CASSQDARPQANSPLHF. The CDR3 DNA reads TGCGCCAGCAGCCAAGACGCGAGGCCCCAAGCAAATTCACCCCTCCACTTT.

This rearrangement joins TRBV29-1 to TRBJ2-5; no clear D. With 5 bases removed from V and 5 bases from J, the gap between germline ends came to 6 bases. Germline V lookup: CDR1 SQVTM, CDR2 ANQGSEA. CDR3 size: 10 residues. The chain's CDR3 is CSVLRETQYF. The CDR3 DNA reads TGCAGCGTTTTAAGGGAGACCCAGTACTTC.

The CDR3 DNA follows: TGTGCCAGCAGCCCAGGACGGGGTAATTCACCCCTCCACTTT. As protein: CASSPGRGNSPLHF. V usage is TRBV7-9 and J usage is TRBJ1-6, with D unresolved. The CDR3 is made up of 14 amino acids. Trimming removed 5 bases from V and 6 bases from J, with 11 bases in between. CDR1 is SEHNR, CDR2 FQNEAQ, per germline (reference sequence). Supplemented by reference TRBV7-9 and TRBJ1-6, the full variable domain reads DTGVSQNPRHKITKRGQNVTFRCDPISEHNRLYWYRQTLGQGPEFLTYFQNEAQLEKSRLLSDRFSAERPKGSFSTLEIQRTEQGDSAMYLCASSPGRGNSPLHFGNGTRLTVT.

This clone turned up a few times. The chain couples TRBV5-6 to TRBJ2-7, with D maybe TRBD2 (5 bases). Germline V gene data show CDR1 as SGHDT and CDR2 as YYEEEE. The CDR3 loop spans 15 amino acids. The ends were cut back, 0 bases at V and 0 bases at J, with 10 bases in the middle. This CDR3 is CASSLGGPSSYEQYF. Here the CDR3 DNA reads TGTGCCAGCAGCTTGGGAGGGCCCAGCTCCTACGAGCAGTACTTC.

V is TRBV27 and J is TRBJ2-7, with no clear D. Germline CDR1 reads MNHEY; CDR2 reads SMNVEV (reference sequence). With 0 bases removed from V and 1 base from J, the gap between germline ends came to 4 bases. The CDR3 consists of 13 residues. CDR3: CASSLSGSYEQYF. As DNA, the CDR3 is TGTGCCAGCAGTTTATCGGGTTCCTACGAGCAGTACTTC.

The chain joins TRBV28 to TRBJ2-1, with 10 bases lining up with TRBD1. The J segment lost 3 bases and the V segment lost 5 bases, leaving 4 bases of the junction unmatched. Germline loops: CDR1 MDHEN, CDR2 SYDVKM. The CDR3 length is 15 residues. The DNA of the CDR3 is TGTGCCAGCAGTGGGACAGGGGCCCTCTACAATGAGCAGTTCTTC. This translates into CASSGTGALYNEQFF.

The chain joins TRBV5-1 to TRBJ1-4, with TRBD1 matching over 7 bases. Germline CDR1 and CDR2: SGHRS and YFSETQ. CDR3 length: 14 amino acids. The V gene end was trimmed by 2 bases and the J gene end by 5 bases; junction bases not matched to a gene: 3. CDR3 DNA sequence: TGCGCCAGCAGCTTACAGGGGACCAATGAAAAACTGTTTTTT. Residues: CASSLQGTNEKLFF.

This clone has only one observation. The chain has TRBV7-9 and TRBJ1-6; D possibly corresponds to TRBD1 (5 bases). V was trimmed by 5 bases and J by 5 bases, leaving 16 bases between them. This CDR3 region has 16 residues. The germline CDR1 and CDR2 sequences are SEHNR and FQNEAQ (reference sequence). CDR3 in amino acids: CASSRAAGLNNSPLHF. In nucleotides, the CDR3 is TGTGCCAGCAGCCGTGCTGCGGGACTGAATAATTCACCCCTCCACTTT.

Within the sample, this clone is medium-sized. This rearrangement joins TRBV14 to TRBJ2-3, with 8 bases lining up with TRBD1. There are 14 residues in the CDR3. J gave up 2 bases and V 4 bases, and 2 bases lay outside the gene matches. Germline V CDR1 and CDR2: SGHDN, FVKESK. CDR3 nucleotide sequence: TGTGCCAGCAGCCGGACAGGGACCACAGATACGCAGTATTTT. Amino acid sequence: CASSRTGTTDTQYF.

V usage is TRBV6-1 and J usage is TRBJ1-3; D not resolved. Germline-derived CDR1 and CDR2 are MNHNS and SASEGT. The CDR3 extends over 14 amino acids. Trimming pared 2 bases from V and 1 base from J, leaving 6 bases between. The CDR3, as DNA: TGTGCCAGCAGTGAATCCCGGTCTGGAAACACCATATATTTT. Its protein product is CASSESRSGNTIYF.

This clone came up once. The chain links TRBV2 to TRBJ2-3; the match to TRBD2 covers 7 bases. CDR1 SNHLY and CDR2 FYNNEI come from the germline V gene. This CDR3 contains 14 residues. With 6 bases clipped from V and 6 bases from J, the junction kept 9 bases outside the gene matches. CDR3 loop: CASSPGLDWDTQYF. DNA for the CDR3: TGTGCCAGCAGCCCCGGACTAGATTGGGATACGCAGTATTTT.

The chain couples TRBV18 to TRBJ2-2; D unclear. The length of the CDR3 is 18 residues. The germline gives CDR1 KGHSH, CDR2 LQKENI. V gave up 3 bases and J gave up 4 bases, with 21 bases separating them. CDR3 DNA sequence: TGTGCCAGCTCACCGAATGATGTTAGGGCCCCCGGCACCGGGGAGCTGTTTTTT. Translation: CASSPNDVRAPGTGELFF.

The chain joins TRBV7-9 to TRBJ1-5; 10 nucleotides align to TRBD1. Germline-derived CDR1 and CDR2 are SEHNR and FQNEAQ (reference sequence). V lost 4 bases to trimming and J lost 3 bases; unmatched junction nucleotides: 9. This CDR3 is 17 amino acids long. CDR3 in DNA: TGTGCCAGCAGCTCCTATTGGGACAGGGGATTCAATCAGCCCCAGCATTTT. Its protein is CASSSYWDRGFNQPQHF.

The chain joins TRBV28 to TRBJ1-6; 9 nucleotides match TRBD1. Germline V gene lookup returns CDR1 MDHEN and CDR2 SYDVKM. The CDR3 contains 15 residues. The V gene end was trimmed by 4 bases and the J gene end by 6 bases; junction bases not matched to a gene: 4. The CDR3 here is CASSSPGQGNSPLHF. In nucleotides, the CDR3 is TGTGCCAGCAGTTCACCGGGACAGGGTAATTCACCCCTCCACTTT.